This record covers a single T cell receptor (beta chain). Assay: immunoSEQ multiplex PCR; the TCRdb copy retains only in-frame clones and omits some. The sample comprises around 1,000,000 clones, roughly 80% of which are singletons, and approximately 0.95% rests with the top ten. The sample comes from a study of shared clonotypes between healthy human individuals. The CDR3 spans 16 residues. Germline-derived CDR1 and CDR2 are MGHRA and YSYEKL. V dropped 1 base and J dropped 6 bases, with 17 bases sitting between them. The source of this sequence is a man younger than 35 in good health. Some clones in this sample may be carry-over from other donors' samples. The V gene is TRBV4-1, the J gene TRBJ2-3; tentatively, D is TRBD2 (6 bases). The material sequenced was memory CD4+ T cells from PBMCs. Subset indicated: CD45RA-negative fraction. CDR3 region: CASSQVREKSGDTQYF. The CDR3 nucleotides read TGCGCCAGCAGCCAAGTTCGGGAGAAAAGCGGGGATACGCAGTATTTT.